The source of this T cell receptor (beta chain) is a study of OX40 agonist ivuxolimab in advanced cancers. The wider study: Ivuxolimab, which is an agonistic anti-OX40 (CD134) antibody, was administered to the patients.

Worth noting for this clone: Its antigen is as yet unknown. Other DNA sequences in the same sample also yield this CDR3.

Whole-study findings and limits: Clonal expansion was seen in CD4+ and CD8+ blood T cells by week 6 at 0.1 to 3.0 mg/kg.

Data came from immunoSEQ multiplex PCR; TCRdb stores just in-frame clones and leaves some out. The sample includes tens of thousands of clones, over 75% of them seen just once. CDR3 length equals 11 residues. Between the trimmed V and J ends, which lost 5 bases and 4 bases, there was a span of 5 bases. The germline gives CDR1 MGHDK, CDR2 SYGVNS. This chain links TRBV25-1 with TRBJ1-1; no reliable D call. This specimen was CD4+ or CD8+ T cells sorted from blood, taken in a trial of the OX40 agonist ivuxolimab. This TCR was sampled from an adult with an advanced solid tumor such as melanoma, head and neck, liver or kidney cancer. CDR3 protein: CASSLGTEAFF. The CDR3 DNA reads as TGTGCCAGCAGTTTGGGCACTGAAGCTTTCTTT.